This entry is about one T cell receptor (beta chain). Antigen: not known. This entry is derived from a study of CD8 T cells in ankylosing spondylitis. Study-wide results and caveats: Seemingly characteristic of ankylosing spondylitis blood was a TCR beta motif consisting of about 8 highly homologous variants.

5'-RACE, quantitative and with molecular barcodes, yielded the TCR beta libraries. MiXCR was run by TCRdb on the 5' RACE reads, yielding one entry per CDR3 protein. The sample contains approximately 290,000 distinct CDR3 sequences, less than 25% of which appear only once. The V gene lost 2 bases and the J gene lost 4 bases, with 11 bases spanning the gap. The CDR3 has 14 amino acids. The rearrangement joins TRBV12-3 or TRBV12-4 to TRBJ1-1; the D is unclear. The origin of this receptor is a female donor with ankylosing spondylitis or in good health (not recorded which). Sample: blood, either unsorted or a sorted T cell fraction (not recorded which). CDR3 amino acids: CASSLQETTTEAFF. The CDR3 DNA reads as TGTGCCAGCAGTTTACAGGAAACGACCACTGAAGCTTTCTTT.